One T cell receptor beta chain is described in this entry. The entry originates in a study of identical twins. V was clipped by 3 bases and J by 4 bases, with 10 bases between them. This CDR3 has 14 residues. Each CDR3 protein is one row after TCRdb ran MiXCR on the 5' RACE reads. The sample consists of around 650,000 distinct CDR3 sequences, roughly 7.1% of them appearing once. This same sample was also part of a study on yellow fever vaccine responses in identical twins.

The sequence was obtained from a woman aged 18-29 years in good health. The rearrangement links TRBV12-3 or TRBV12-4 to TRBJ1-3, with a tentative D call TRBD1 (5 bases). Sequenced: PBMCs. CDR3 bases: TGTGCCAGCAGTTTTGTGCAGGGAGGAAACACCATATATTTT. It translates to CASSFVQGGNTIYF.